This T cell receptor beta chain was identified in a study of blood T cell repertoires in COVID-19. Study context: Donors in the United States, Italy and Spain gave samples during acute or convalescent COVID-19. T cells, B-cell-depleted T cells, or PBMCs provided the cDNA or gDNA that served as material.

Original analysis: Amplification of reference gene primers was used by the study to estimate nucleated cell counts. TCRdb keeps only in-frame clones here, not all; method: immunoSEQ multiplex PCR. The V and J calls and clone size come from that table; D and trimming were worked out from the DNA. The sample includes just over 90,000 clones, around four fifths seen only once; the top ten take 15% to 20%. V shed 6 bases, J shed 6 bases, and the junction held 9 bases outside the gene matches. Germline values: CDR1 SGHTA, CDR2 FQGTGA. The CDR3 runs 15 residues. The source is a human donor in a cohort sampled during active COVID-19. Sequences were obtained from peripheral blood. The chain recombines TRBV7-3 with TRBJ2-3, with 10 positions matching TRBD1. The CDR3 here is CASSRGQGTMDTQYF. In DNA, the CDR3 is TGTGCCAGCAGTAGGGGACAGGGGACGATGGATACGCAGTATTTT.